This is a list of T cell receptor beta chains from one sample in a study. Each CDR3 protein is one row after TCRdb ran MiXCR on the 5' RACE reads. The profile shows 55,000 or so distinct CDR3 sequences, 20% of them singletons. The sequenced sample was tumor-infiltrating Tregs sorted from the breast tumor. These TCRs come from a female donor with breast cancer. CDR3s leave out the opening cysteine and the closing phenylalanine or tryptophan. Each record gives: V gene, J gene, CDR3 protein.

>TRBV20-1|TRBJ1-1
SAHPGQGKNTEAF
>TRBV20-1|TRBJ2-3
SARVWGGAEISADTQY
>TRBV20-1|TRBJ1-2
SAQLEGNYGYT
>TRBV5-1|TRBJ2-1
ASSPGTENEQF
>TRBV5-6|TRBJ1-1
ASSFPGTARGWAF
>TRBV20-1|TRBJ2-5
SVTDRVQETQY
>TRBV6-5|TRBJ2-5
ASSYSRRETQY
>TRBV29-1|TRBJ1-5
SVVIGGSGNQPQH
>TRBV7-6|TRBJ2-1
ASSFGGLTNNEQF
>TRBV27|TRBJ1-5
ASSFQGDTNQPQH
>TRBV2|TRBJ2-3
ASSVYLWVGEGTDTQY
>TRBV18|TRBJ1-3
ASSLNRGSSGNTIY
>TRBV4-1|TRBJ2-1
ASSQLIYNEQF
>TRBV5-1|TRBJ2-5
ASRSDRVQKTQY